This TCR beta chain was found in a study of T cell responses to AZD1222 COVID-19 vaccine. Study-level points and caveats: Donors skewed white British and female; clonal diversity was possibly underestimated.

The CDR3 covers 15 residues. The germline V gene has CDR1 MDHEN and CDR2 SYDVKM. V shed 7 bases and J 1 base; nucleotides not matched to a gene: 8. Profiled with immunoSEQ multiplex PCR; TCRdb holds only in-frame clones, not every one. The top ten clones hold more than 3% of a sample with some 150,000 clones, about nine tenths of them seen once. With respect to this clone: What it recognizes is unknown.

Samples with a second dose at about 4 or about 12 weeks were pooled together. Sequenced here: peripheral blood, sampled 28 days after the second AZD1222 dose. The clonotype was recovered from an adult who received the AZD1222 COVID-19 vaccine. The rearrangement uses TRBV28 and TRBJ1-1; 8 nucleotides align to TRBD1. The CDR3 loop reads CASNVGGQGNTEAFF. In DNA form, the CDR3 reads TGTGCCAGCAACGTGGGAGGACAGGGGAACACTGAAGCTTTCTTT.